This T cell receptor (beta chain) was identified during a study of cytotoxic CD8 clonotypes in ibrutinib-treated CLL. Study outcomes and limitations: Clonotypes that were public were uncommon, and they contracted or stayed stable on treatment.

Points on this clone: Its specificity is unknown.

Deletions cut 7 bases from V and 3 bases from J, with 10 bases between. CDR1 and CDR2 from the germline V gene are SGHTA and FQGNSA. This CDR3 comprises 14 residues. The repertoire was sequenced with immunoSEQ multiplex PCR; TCRdb's copy has only in-frame clones and lacks some. The sample carries tens of thousands of clones, about two thirds recorded once. The TCR sequence derives from a human donor with chronic lymphocytic leukemia. The chain couples TRBV7-2 to TRBJ1-6, with D unresolved. The sample consisted of PBMCs, taken after 12 months of ibrutinib treatment. The CDR3 protein is CASTPGFYNSPLHF. In nucleotides, the CDR3 is TGTGCCAGCACCCCAGGATTCTATAATTCACCCCTCCACTTT.